This passage covers 8 T cell receptor beta chains from one sample sequenced in a study of T cell responses to AZD1222 COVID-19 vaccine. The table came from immunoSEQ multiplex PCR; TCRdb's copy has only in-frame clones and leaves some out. The sample lists some 170,000 clones, around 89% occurring once. The sequences come from peripheral blood, collected 28 days after the second dose of the MenACWY control vaccine. The source of these receptors is an adult who received the MenACWY meningococcal vaccine as a control.

The chain has TRBV19 and TRBJ2-1, with TRBD2 matching over 9 bases. J gave up 8 bases and V 1 base, and 6 bases lay outside the gene matches. Germline CDR1 is LNHDA and CDR2 is SQIVND (reference sequence). This CDR3 region has 15 residues. The CDR3 reads CASSIGIAGADEQFF. The CDR3 nucleotides read TGTGCCAGTAGTATAGGGATAGCGGGAGCTGATGAGCAGTTCTTC.

The genes are TRBV10-1 and TRBJ2-1; the D gene is possibly TRBD2 (6 bases). Germline V gene data show CDR1 as WNHNN and CDR2 as SYGVQD (reference sequence). The CDR3 runs to 13 residues. Between the trimmed V and J ends, which lost 4 bases and 10 bases, there was a span of 14 bases. The CDR3 region is CASSAVKGGEQFF. CDR3 coding DNA: TGCGCCAGCAGTGCCGTGAAAGGAGGGGAGCAGTTCTTC.

V gene TRBV5-1 combines with J gene TRBJ1-6; 7 bases fit TRBD1. The germline V gene has CDR1 SGHRS and CDR2 YFSETQ. The CDR3 runs to 15 residues. V was clipped by 4 bases and J by 7 bases; unmatched bases: 8. CDR3 bases: TGCGCCAGCAGCGTACAGGGGACGAACAATTCACCCCTCCACTTT. Translation: CASSVQGTNNSPLHF.

V is TRBV19 and J is TRBJ2-2; D call uncertain. This CDR3 comprises 12 residues. From germline, CDR1 is LNHDA and CDR2 SQIVND (reference sequence). Trimming removed 7 bases from V and 6 bases from J, with 9 bases in between. CDR3 in DNA: TGTGCCAGTAATTGGCGCGCCGGGGAGCTGTTTTTT. This translates into CASNWRAGELFF. The variable domain in full, completed from reference TRBV19 and TRBJ2-2, reads DGGITQSPKYLFRKEGQNVTLSCEQNLNHDAMYWYRQDPGQGLRLIYYSQIVNDFQKGDIAEGYSVSREKKESFPLTVTSAQKNPTAFYLCASNWRAGELFFGEGSRLTVL.

The rearrangement links TRBV5-8 to TRBJ2-5, with 16 bases fitting TRBD2. With 4 bases clipped from V and 4 bases from J, the junction kept 10 bases outside the gene matches. Germline CDR1 and CDR2: SGHTS and YDEGEE. The CDR3 runs to 18 residues. The CDR3 region is CASSAGTSGRARRETQYF. CDR3 bases: TGTGCCAGCAGCGCCGGGACTAGCGGGAGGGCCCGGCGAGAGACCCAGTACTTC.

V gene TRBV30 combines with J gene TRBJ2-6; 8 nucleotides match TRBD1. The CDR3 is 15 amino acids. Germline assignment: CDR1 GTSNPN and CDR2 SVGIG (reference sequence). V trimming: 2 bases; J trimming: 3 bases; junction bases outside the gene matches: 3. The DNA of the CDR3 is TGTGCCTGGAGTCTACAGGGGGGTGGGGCCAACGTCCTGACTTTC. Protein: CAWSLQGGGANVLTF.

This clone was found a few times. The rearrangement links TRBV2 to TRBJ1-1; no clear D. Germline CDR1 SNHLY, CDR2 FYNNEI. CDR3 length: 13 amino acids. V was trimmed by 6 bases and J by 7 bases, leaving 15 bases between them. In DNA form, the CDR3 reads TGTGCCAGCAGCCTTGAGGCTCTTAGTGAAGCTTTCTTT. This encodes CASSLEALSEAFF.

The chain uses TRBV24-1 and TRBJ1-2; D ambiguous. Germline lookup yields CDR1 KGHDR and CDR2 SFDVKD. V lost 3 bases to trimming and J lost 5 bases, with 12 bases between them. The CDR3 loop spans 14 amino acids. CDR3 nucleotide sequence: TGTGCCACCAGTGATCCCGGGTCAGAATATGGCTACACCTTC. The encoded protein is CATSDPGSEYGYTF.